The clone carrying this T cell receptor (beta chain) was observed a few times. The target antigen is unknown. Naive, central memory, regulatory and stem cell-like memory cells within the CD4+ compartment were sorted using CD45RO/CCR7/CD25/CD127/CD95/CD27. The sample belongs to a study of beta chain features in type 1 diabetes. Every bit of the isolated RNA underwent reverse transcription, so sequencing read expressed TCRB transcripts. TCRdb's table, derived via immunoSEQ multiplex PCR, lists solely in-frame clones and lacks some. This sample has tens of thousands of clones, with roughly half found just once. Whole-study findings and limits: Researchers report that Type 1 diabetes patients had moderately but significantly shorter TCRB CDR3s across all four CD4+ subsets.

V was cut by 6 bases and J by 2 bases, with 13 bases left in between. The germline CDR1 and CDR2 sequences are LNHDA and SQIVND (reference sequence). CDR3 length: 14 amino acids. The clonotype was recovered from a man younger than 45 with type 1 diabetes. The sample comprised central memory CD4+ T cells from blood. This sequence joins TRBV19 and TRBJ2-5; a possible D gene is TRBD2 (6 bases). Here the CDR3 reads CASSHGDFQETQYF. The DNA of the CDR3 is TGTGCCAGTAGCCACGGGGACTTTCAAGAGACCCAGTACTTC.